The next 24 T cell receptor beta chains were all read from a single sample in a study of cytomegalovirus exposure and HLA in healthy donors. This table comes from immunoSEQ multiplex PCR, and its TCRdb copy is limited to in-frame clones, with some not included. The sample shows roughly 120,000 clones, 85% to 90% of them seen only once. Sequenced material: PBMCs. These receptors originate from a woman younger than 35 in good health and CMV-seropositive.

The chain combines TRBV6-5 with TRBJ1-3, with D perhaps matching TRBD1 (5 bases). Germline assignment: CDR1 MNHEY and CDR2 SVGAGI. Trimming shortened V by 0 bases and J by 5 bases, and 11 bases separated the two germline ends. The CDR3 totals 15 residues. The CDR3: CASSYSRRERNTIYF. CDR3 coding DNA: TGTGCCAGCAGTTACTCCCGCAGGGAACGAAACACCATATATTTT.

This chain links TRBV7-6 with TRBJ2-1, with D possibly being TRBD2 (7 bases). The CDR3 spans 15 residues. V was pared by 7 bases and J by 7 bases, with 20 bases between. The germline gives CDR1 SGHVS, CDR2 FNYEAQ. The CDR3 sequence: CASTTGGGGGNEQFF. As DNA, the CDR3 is TGTGCCAGCACCACTGGAGGGGGGGGCGGGAATGAGCAGTTCTTC. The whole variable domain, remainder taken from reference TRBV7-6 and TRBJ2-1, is GAGVSQSPRYKVTKRGQDVALRCDPISGHVSLYWYRQALGQGPEFLTYFNYEAQQDKSGLPNDRFSAERPEGSISTLTIQRTEQRDSAMYRCASTTGGGGGNEQFFGPGTRLTVL.

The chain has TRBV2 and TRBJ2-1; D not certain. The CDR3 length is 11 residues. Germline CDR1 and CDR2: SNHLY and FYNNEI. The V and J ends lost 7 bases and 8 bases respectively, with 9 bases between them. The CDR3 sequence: CASTLSDEQFF. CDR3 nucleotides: TGTGCCAGCACTCTTTCGGATGAGCAGTTCTTC.

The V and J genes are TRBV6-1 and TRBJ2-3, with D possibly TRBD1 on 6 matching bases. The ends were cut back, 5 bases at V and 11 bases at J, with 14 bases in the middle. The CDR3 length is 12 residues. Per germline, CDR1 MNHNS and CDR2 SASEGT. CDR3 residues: CASSLQGREQYF. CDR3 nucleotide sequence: TGTGCCAGCAGTCTACAGGGCAGGGAGCAGTATTTT.

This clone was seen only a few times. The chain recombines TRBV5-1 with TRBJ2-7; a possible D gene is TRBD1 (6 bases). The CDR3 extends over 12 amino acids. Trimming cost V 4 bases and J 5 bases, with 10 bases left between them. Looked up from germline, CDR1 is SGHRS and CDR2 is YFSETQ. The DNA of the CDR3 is TGCGCCAGCAGCACCAGGGGAGACGAGCAGTACTTC. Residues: CASSTRGDEQYF.

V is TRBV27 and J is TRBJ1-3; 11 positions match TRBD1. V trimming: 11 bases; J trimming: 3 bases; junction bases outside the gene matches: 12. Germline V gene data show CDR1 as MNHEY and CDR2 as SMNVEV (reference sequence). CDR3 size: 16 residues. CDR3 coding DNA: TGTGCCGTCCACGGGCCGGACAGGGGGCTTGGAAACACCATATATTTT. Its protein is CAVHGPDRGLGNTIYF.

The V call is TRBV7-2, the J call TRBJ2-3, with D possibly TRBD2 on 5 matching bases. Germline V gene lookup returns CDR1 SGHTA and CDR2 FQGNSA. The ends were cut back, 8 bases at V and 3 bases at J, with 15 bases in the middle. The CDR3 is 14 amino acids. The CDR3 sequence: CASEAGKWTDTQYF. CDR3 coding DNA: TGTGCCAGCGAAGCCGGGAAATGGACAGATACGCAGTATTTT.

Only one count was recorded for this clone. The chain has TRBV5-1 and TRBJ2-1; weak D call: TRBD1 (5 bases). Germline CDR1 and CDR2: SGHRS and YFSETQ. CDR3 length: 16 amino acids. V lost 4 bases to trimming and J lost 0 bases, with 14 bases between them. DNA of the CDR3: TGCGCCAGCAGCCCCAGGGTGGGAAGCTCCTACAATGAGCAGTTCTTC. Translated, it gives CASSPRVGSSYNEQFF.

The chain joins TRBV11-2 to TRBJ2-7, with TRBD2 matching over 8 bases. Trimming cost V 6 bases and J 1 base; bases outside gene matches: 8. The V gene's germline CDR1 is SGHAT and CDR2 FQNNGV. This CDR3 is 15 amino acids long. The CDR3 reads CASSRTSGESYEQYF. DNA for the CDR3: TGTGCCAGCAGTCGAACTAGCGGTGAATCCTACGAGCAGTACTTC.

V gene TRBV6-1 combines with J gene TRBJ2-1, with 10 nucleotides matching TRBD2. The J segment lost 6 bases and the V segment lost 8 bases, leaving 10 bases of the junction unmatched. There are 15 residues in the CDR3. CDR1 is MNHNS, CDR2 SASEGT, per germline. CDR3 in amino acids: CASSRTSGSTNEQFF. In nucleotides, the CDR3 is TGTGCCAGCTCCCGGACTAGCGGATCGACCAATGAGCAGTTCTTC.

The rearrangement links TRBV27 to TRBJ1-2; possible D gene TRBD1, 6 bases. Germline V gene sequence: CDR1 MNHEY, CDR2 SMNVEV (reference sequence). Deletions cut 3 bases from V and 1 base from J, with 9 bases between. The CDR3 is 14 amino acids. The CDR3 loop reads CASSLNRDNYGYTF. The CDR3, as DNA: TGTGCCAGCAGTTTGAACAGGGATAACTATGGCTACACCTTC.

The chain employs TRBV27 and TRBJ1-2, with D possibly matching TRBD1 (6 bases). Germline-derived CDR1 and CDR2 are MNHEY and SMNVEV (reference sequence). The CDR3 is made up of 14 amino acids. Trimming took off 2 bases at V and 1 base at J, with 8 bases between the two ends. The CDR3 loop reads CASSLRGINYGYTF. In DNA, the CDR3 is TGTGCCAGCAGTTTAAGGGGGATTAACTATGGCTACACCTTC.

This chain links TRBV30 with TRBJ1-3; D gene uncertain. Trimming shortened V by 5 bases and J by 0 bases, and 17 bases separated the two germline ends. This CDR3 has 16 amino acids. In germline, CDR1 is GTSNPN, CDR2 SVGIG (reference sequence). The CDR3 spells CAWVPTVFSSGNTIYF. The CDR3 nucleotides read TGTGCCTGGGTCCCCACAGTGTTTAGCTCTGGAAACACCATATATTTT.

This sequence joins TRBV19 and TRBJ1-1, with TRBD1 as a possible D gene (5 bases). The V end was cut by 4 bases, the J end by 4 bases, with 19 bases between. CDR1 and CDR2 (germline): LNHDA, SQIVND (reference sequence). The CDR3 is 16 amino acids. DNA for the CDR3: TGTGCCAGTAGTAAACAGGATCCCCCGGGGGGCACTGAAGCTTTCTTT. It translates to CASSKQDPPGGTEAFF.

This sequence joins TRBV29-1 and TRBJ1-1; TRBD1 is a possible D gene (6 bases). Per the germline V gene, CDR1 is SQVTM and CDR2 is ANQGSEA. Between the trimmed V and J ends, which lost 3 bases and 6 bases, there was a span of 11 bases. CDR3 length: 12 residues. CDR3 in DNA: TGCAGCGTTGATAGGGGGGGGGCTGAAGCTTTCTTT. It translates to CSVDRGGAEAFF.

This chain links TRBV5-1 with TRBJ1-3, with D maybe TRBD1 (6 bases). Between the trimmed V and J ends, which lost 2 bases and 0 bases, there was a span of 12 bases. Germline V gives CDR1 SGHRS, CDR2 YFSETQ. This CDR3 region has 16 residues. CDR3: CASSFPGASSGNTIYF. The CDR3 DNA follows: TGCGCCAGCAGCTTTCCAGGGGCGAGCTCTGGAAACACCATATATTTT.

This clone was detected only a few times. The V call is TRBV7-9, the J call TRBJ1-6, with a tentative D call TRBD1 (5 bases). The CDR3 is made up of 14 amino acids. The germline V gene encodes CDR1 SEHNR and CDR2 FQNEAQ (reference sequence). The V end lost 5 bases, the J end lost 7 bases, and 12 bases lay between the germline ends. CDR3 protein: CASSPPGDNSPLHF. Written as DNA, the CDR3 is TGTGCCAGCAGCCCACCGGGGGACAATTCACCCCTCCACTTT.

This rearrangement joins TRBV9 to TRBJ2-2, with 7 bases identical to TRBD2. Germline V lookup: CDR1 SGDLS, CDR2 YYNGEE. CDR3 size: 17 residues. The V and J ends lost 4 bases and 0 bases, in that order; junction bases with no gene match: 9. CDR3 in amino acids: CASSRSTSAANTGELFF. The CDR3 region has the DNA TGTGCCAGCAGCCGATCTACTAGCGCAGCGAACACCGGGGAGCTGTTTTTT.

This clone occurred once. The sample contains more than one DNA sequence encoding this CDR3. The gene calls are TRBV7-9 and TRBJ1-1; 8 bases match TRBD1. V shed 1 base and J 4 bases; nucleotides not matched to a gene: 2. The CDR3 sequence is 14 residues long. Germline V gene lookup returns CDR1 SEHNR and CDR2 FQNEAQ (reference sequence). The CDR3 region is CASSLVQGGTEAFF. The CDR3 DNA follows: TGTGCCAGCAGCTTAGTACAGGGGGGCACTGAAGCTTTCTTT.

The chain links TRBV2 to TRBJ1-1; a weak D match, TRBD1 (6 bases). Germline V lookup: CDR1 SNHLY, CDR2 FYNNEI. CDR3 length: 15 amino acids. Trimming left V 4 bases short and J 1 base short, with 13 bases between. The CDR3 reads CASSVDRYPNTEAFF. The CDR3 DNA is TGTGCCAGCAGTGTTGACAGGTATCCGAACACTGAAGCTTTCTTT.

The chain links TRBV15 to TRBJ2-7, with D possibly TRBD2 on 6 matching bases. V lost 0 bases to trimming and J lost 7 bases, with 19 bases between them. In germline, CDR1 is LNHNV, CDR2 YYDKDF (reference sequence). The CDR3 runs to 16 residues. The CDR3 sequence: CATSREGGSRGGEQYF. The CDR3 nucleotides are TGTGCCACCAGCAGAGAGGGCGGGTCCCGTGGAGGGGAGCAGTACTTC.

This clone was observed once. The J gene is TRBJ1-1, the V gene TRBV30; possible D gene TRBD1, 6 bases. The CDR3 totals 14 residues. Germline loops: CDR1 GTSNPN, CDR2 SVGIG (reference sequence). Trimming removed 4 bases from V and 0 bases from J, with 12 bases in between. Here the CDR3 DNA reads TGTGCCTGGAAACAGGGAAACATGAACACTGAAGCTTTCTTT. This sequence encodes CAWKQGNMNTEAFF.

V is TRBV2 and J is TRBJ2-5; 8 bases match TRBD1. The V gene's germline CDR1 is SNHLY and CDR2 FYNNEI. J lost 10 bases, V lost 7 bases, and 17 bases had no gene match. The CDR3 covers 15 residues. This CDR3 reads CASTWGRTGPQSQYF. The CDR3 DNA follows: TGTGCCAGCACCTGGGGGAGGACAGGGCCCCAGAGCCAGTACTTC.

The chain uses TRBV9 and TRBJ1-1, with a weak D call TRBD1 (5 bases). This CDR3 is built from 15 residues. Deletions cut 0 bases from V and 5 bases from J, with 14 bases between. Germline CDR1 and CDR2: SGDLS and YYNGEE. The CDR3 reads CASSVEGRVETEAFF. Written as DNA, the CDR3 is TGTGCCAGCAGCGTAGAGGGCAGGGTGGAGACTGAAGCTTTCTTT.